This T cell receptor beta chain was profiled in a study of human T cells and chemical hapten exposure. TCRdb analysed the RACE reads with MiXCR anew, one entry per CDR3 protein. The repertoire holds about 380,000 distinct CDR3 sequences, with roughly 4.8% as singletons. Stated time point: patch test 1, 2 weeks after DPC sensitization. The treatment denotes: therapeutic diphenylcyclopropenone sensitization with weekly scalp DPC. Alopecia patients between 18 and 70 years old and suitable for DPC were used as donors. Extraction yielded total RNA from whole blood (unfractionated). This CDR3 is 19 amino acids long. V lost 3 bases to trimming and J lost 2 bases, with 24 bases between them.

The gene calls are TRBV12-3 or TRBV12-4 and TRBJ2-3; D may be TRBD1 or TRBD2 (5 bases each). The sequence derives from a woman between 50 and 59 years old with alopecia areata. Some clones in this sample may be carry-over from other donors' samples. The specimen comprised whole blood, sampled in connection with sensitization to the hapten diphenylcyclopropenone (DPC). CDR3 nucleotides: TGTGCCAGCAGTTTTGGGGGTGCGTTACCCGGGACGGACACAGATACGCAGTATTTT. Protein: CASSFGGALPGTDTDTQYF.